Presented here are 5 T cell receptor beta chains from one specimen sequenced in a study of blood T cells in healthy people across ages (dated by TCRdb to the mid-2010s). Library preparation used 5' RACE. The sample was run on an Illumina HiSeq 2500. A second PCR of about 7 to 12 cycles was run with a J-beta primer mix and a sample-barcoded 5' primer. TCRdb trimmed public reads at Q25 via fastp, called clones via MiXCR and kept in-frame beta chains. When rows share a CDR3 protein, they turn into one entry using the most common DNA and genes. Within this sample are hundreds of thousands of distinct CDR3 sequences, with approximately 44% of them counted one time only. The leading ten clones occupy around 21% of the sample. Sequenced sample: blood. The receptor set was obtained from a man aged 55 to 70 in good health.

This clonotype was observed a few times. The chain joins TRBV7-6 to TRBJ2-5, with TRBD2 matching over 11 bases. Trimming removed 5 bases from V and 1 base from J; junction bases left unmatched: 3. This CDR3 region has 15 residues. In germline, CDR1 is SGHVS, CDR2 FNYEAQ. The CDR3 protein is CASSATSGGQETQYF. In DNA form, the CDR3 reads TGTGCCAGCAGCGCCACTAGCGGGGGCCAAGAGACCCAGTACTTC.

This clonotype was observed a handful of times. The V call is TRBV11-3, the J call TRBJ2-7; D uncertain. This CDR3 spans 13 amino acids. Germline V gene sequence: CDR1 SGHNT, CDR2 YENEEA. Trimming cost V 2 bases and J 0 bases, with 5 bases left between them. The CDR3 loop is CASSLLNSYEQYF. As DNA, the CDR3 is TGTGCCAGCAGCTTACTCAACTCCTACGAGCAGTACTTC.

This clonotype has only a few counts. The genes are TRBV20-1 and TRBJ1-5; D unclear. Trimming shortened V by 0 bases and J by 2 bases, and 5 bases separated the two germline ends. CDR3 size: 13 residues. Germline values: CDR1 DFQATT, CDR2 SNEGSKA (reference sequence). The CDR3 DNA reads as TGCAGTGCTAGAGATCAGGGCAATCAGCCCCAGCATTTT. Translated, it gives CSARDQGNQPQHF.

The chain employs TRBV12-3 or TRBV12-4 and TRBJ2-4; D is perhaps TRBD1 or TRBD2 (6 bases each). The CDR3 has 15 amino acids. Trimming removed 6 bases from V and 0 bases from J, with 12 bases in between. The CDR3 nucleotides read TGTGCCAGCAGGTTCGGGGGCCTAGCCAAAAACATTCAGTACTTC. It encodes CASRFGGLAKNIQYF.

This clonotype was seen a handful of times. The V call is TRBV6-5, the J call TRBJ2-7; TRBD1 aligns across 7 bases. The CDR3 is 15 residues long. With V trimmed by 2 bases and J by 3 bases, 7 bases remained unmatched. Germline V gives CDR1 MNHEY, CDR2 SVGAGI. CDR3: CASSYARTGGYEQYF. The CDR3 DNA reads TGTGCCAGCAGTTACGCCCGGACAGGAGGCTACGAGCAGTACTTC.